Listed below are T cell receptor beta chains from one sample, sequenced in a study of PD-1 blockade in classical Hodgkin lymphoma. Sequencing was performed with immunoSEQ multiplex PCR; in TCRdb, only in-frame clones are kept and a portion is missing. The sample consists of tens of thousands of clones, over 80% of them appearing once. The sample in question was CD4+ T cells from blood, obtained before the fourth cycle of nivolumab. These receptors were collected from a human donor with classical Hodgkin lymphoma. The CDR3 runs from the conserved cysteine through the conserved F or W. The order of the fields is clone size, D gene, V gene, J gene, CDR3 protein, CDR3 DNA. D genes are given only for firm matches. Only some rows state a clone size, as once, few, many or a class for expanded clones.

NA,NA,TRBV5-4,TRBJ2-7,CASSSGGGEQYF,TGTGCCAGCAGCTCTGGGGGTGGCGAGCAGTACTTC
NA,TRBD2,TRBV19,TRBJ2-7,CASSAGLHYEQYF,TGTGCCAGTAGTGCGGGACTACACTACGAGCAGTACTTC
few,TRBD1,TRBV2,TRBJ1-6,CASTLRQGGNSPLHF,TGTGCCAGCACCCTCCGACAGGGCGGTAATTCACCCCTCCACTTT
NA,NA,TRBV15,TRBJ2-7,CATSPDLFIYLGNFYEQYF,TGTGCCACCAGCCCAGACTTGTTCATATACCTGGGAAACTTTTACGAGCAGTACTTC
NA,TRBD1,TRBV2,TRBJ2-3,CASSEQGTETDTQYF,TGTGCCAGCAGTGAACAAGGGACAGAGACAGATACGCAGTATTTT
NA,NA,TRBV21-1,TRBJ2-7,CASSKVFYGGVSSYEQYF,TGTGCCAGCAGCAAAGTCTTTTATGGCGGGGTAAGCTCCTACGAGCAGTACTTC
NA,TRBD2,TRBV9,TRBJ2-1,CASSVAGLVLNEQFF,TGTGCCAGCAGCGTAGCAGGACTAGTACTCAATGAGCAGTTCTTC
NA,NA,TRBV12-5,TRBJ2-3,CASGLPYDGDTQYF,TGTGCTAGTGGTTTGCCTTACGACGGAGATACGCAGTATTTT
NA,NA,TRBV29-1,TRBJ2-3,CSVEGPGFTDTQYF,TGCAGCGTTGAAGGGCCGGGGTTCACAGATACGCAGTATTTT
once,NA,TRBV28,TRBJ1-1,CASSLYGRTEAFF,TGTGCCAGCAGTTTATACGGGAGGACTGAAGCTTTCTTT
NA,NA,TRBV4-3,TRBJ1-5,CASSQDMVPSNQPQHF,TGCGCCAGCAGCCAAGATATGGTACCTAGCAATCAGCCCCAGCATTTT
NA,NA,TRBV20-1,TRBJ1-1,CSASPDTEAFF,TGCAGTGCTAGCCCGGACACTGAAGCTTTCTTT
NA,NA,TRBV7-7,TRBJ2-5,CASSRNYGETQYF,TGTGCTAGCAGCCGAAATTATGGCGAGACCCAGTACTTC
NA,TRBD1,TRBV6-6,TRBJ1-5,CASSRLQGEYNQPQHF,TGTGCCAGCAGTCGATTACAGGGGGAGTACAATCAGCCCCAGCATTTT
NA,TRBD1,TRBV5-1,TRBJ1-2,CASSLGQGVSYGYTF,TGCGCCAGCAGCTTGGGACAGGGGGTATCCTATGGCTACACCTTC
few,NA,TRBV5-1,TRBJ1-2,CASSLKDPHGYTF,TGCGCCAGCAGCTTGAAGGATCCGCACGGCTACACCTTC
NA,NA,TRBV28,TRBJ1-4,CASTKGGTSEKLFF,TGTGCCAGCACCAAGGGGGGTACGAGTGAAAAACTGTTTTTT
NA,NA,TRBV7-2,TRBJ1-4,CASSYNRDEKLFF,TGTGCCAGCAGTTACAACAGGGATGAAAAACTGTTTTTT
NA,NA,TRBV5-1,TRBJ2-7,CASSLDPLNEQYF,TGCGCCAGCAGCTTGGATCCCCTAAACGAGCAGTACTTC
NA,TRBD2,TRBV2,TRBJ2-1,CASRDSGGPFNEQFF,TGTGCCAGCAGGGATAGCGGGGGGCCCTTCAATGAGCAGTTCTTC